One T cell receptor beta chain is described in this entry. This record comes from a study of blood T cell repertoires in COVID-19. The CDR3 consists of 14 residues. The germline V gene has CDR1 LNHDA and CDR2 SQIVND (reference sequence). V was clipped by 3 bases and J by 4 bases; unmatched bases: 3. Generated by immunoSEQ multiplex PCR, the TCRdb table keeps only in-frame clones and is missing some. In the table there are 70,000 to 95,000 clones, roughly 92% of which are singletons. The specimen was peripheral blood. This receptor was taken from a woman aged 60-75 years with active COVID-19. The chain has TRBV19 and TRBJ1-5, with 7 bases matching TRBD1. The CDR3 nucleotides are TGTGCCAGTAGTATGACAGGGCAGAATCAGCCCCAGCATTTT. Its protein is CASSMTGQNQPQHF.